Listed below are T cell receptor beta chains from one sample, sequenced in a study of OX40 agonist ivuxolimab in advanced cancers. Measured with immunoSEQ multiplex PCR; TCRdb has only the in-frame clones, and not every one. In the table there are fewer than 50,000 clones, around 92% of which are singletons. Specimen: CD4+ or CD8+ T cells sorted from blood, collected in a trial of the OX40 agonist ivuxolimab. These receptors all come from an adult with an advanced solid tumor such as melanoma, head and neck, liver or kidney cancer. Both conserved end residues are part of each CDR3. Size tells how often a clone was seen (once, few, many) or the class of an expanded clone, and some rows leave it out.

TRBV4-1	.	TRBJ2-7	CASSIPGQPAYEQYF
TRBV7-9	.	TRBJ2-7	CASSSGQRPYEQYF
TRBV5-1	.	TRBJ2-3	CASSLKDNSPGTDTQYF
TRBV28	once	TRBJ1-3	CASSFMLQGPGNTIYF
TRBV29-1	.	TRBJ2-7	CSVESGGKGAYEQYF
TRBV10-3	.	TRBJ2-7	CAISEMGNEQYF
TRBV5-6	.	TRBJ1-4	CASSSRQGASINEKLFF
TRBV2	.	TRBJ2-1	CASRATSGMYNEQFF
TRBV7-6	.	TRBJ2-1	CASSLAENEQFF
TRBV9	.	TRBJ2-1	CASSVSGQSNNEQFF
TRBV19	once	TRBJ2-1	CASSAYRGAYNEQFF
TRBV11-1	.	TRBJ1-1	CASSFLSGRVNTEAFF
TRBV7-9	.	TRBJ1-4	CASLGSENEKLFF
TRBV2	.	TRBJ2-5	CASNPAGGQETQYF
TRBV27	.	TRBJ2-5	CASSSGRYQETQYF
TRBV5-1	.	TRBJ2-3	CASSLVSASTDTQYF
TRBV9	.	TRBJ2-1	CASSVVVSGRKNNEQFF
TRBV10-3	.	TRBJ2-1	CAITPKILAGAYNEQFF
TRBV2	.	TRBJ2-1	CASPGTGMNEQFF
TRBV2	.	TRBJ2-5	CASSEAWLAGQETQYF
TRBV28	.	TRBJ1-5	CASRTGYGDQPQHF
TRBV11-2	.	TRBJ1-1	CASSRSGEWEAFF
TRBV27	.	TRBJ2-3	CASSQTGSRTDTQYF
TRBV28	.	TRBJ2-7	CASTTISSYEQYF
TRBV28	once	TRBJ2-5	CASSLYRGEGTQYF
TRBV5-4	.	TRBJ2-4	CASSLRTGLSAKNIQYF
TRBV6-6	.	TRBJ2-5	CASSYTGGQETQYF